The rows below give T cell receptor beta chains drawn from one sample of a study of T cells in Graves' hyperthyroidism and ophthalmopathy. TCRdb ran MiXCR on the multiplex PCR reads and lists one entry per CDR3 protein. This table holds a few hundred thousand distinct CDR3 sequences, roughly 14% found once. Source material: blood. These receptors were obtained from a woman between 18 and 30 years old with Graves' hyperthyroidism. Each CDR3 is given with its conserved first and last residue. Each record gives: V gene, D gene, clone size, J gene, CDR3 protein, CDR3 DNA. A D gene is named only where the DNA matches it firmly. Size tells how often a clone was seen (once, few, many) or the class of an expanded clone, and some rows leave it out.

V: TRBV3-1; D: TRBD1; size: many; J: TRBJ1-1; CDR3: CASSYGTGRANTEAFF; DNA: TGTGCCAGCAGCTACGGGACAGGGAGAGCGAACACTGAAGCTTTCTTT
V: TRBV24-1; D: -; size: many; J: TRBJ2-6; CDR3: CATSGPSGANVLTF; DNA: TGTGCCACCAGTGGCCCCTCTGGGGCCAACGTCCTGACTTTC
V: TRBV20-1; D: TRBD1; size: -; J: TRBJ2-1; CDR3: CSARQGQKYNEQFF; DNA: TGCAGTGCTAGACAGGGACAGAAATACAATGAGCAGTTCTTC
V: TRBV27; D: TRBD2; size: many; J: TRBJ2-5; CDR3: CASSHTSASLGQETQYF; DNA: TGTGCCAGCAGCCACACTAGCGCTAGTCTGGGGCAAGAGACCCAGTACTTC
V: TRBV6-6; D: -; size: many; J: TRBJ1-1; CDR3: CASSYPELGGMSAEAFF; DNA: TGTGCCAGCAGTTACCCCGAGCTAGGGGGGATGTCAGCTGAAGCTTTCTTT
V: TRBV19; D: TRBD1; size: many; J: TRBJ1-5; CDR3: CASSIQGGQPQHF; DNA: TGTGCCAGTAGTATCCAGGGGGGTCAGCCCCAGCATTTT
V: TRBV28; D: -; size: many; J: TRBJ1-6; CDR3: CASSLEVGGPLHF; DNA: TGTGCCAGCAGTTTAGAGGTGGGGGGACCCCTCCACTTT
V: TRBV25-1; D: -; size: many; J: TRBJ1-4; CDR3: CASSQRGNEKLFF; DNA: TGTGCCAGCAGTCAGCGCGGGAATGAAAAACTGTTTTTT
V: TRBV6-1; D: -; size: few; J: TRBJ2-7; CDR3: CASSRDRYAYEQYF; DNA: TGTGCCAGCAGTCGTGACAGGTATGCCTACGAGCAGTACTTC
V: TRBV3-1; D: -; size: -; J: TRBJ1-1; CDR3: CASSQVGGGEAFF; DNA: TGTGCCAGCAGCCAAGTGGGCGGGGGTGAAGCTTTCTTT
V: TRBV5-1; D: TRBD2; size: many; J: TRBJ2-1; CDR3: CASSLLAGDSYNEQFF; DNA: TGCGCCAGCAGCTTGCTAGCGGGAGACTCCTACAATGAGCAGTTCTTC
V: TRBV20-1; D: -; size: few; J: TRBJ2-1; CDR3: CSARNGAEQFF; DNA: TGCAGTGCTAGGAACGGCGCCGAGCAGTTCTTC
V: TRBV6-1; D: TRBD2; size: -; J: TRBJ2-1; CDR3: CASSEALAGGMDEQFF; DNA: TGTGCCAGCAGTGAGGCACTAGCGGGAGGTATGGATGAGCAGTTCTTC
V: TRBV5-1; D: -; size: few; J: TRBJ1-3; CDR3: CASSFVGSSGNTIYF; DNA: TGCGCCAGCAGCTTTGTTGGCTCCTCTGGAAACACCATATATTTT
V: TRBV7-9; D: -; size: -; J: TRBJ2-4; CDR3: CASSFFDNRAKNIQYF; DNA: TGTGCCAGCAGCTTTTTTGACAATAGGGCCAAAAACATTCAGTACTTC
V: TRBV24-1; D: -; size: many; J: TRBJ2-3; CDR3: CATSVSTDTQYF; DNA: TGTGCCACCTCAGTCAGCACAGATACGCAGTATTTT
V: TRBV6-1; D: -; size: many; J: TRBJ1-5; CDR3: CASSERGNQPQHF; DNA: TGTGCCAGCAGTGAAAGGGGAAATCAGCCCCAGCATTTT